Presented here are 28 T cell receptor beta chains from one specimen sequenced in a study of read filtering for tumor transcriptome and immune sequencing. From 300 to 400 ng of RNA, a library with molecular barcoded alpha/delta and beta/gamma adaptors was made. TCRdb reprocessed the reads with MiXCR, giving one entry per CDR3 protein. The sample has some 22,000 distinct CDR3 sequences, about 20% seen once. Specimen: a population of CD138-negative cells sorted from bone marrow. Receptors were obtained from a donor at least 40 years old with multiple myeloma.

There are many counts of this clonotype. The rearrangement uses TRBV7-8 and TRBJ2-7; D not certain. This CDR3 region has 14 residues. Germline-derived CDR1 and CDR2 are SGHVS and FQNEAQ. Between the trimmed V and J ends, which lost 2 bases and 6 bases, there was a span of 14 bases. CDR3 DNA sequence: TGTGCCAGCAGCTTACAGACGTTTCCTCCCGAGCAGTACTTC. Protein product: CASSLQTFPPEQYF.

This clonotype occurred many times. The V and J genes are TRBV7-6 and TRBJ2-7, with TRBD2 identical over 11 bases. CDR3 length equals 15 residues. Germline CDR1 SGHVS, CDR2 FNYEAQ. V lost 1 base to trimming and J lost 7 bases; unmatched junction nucleotides: 6. This CDR3 is CASSLGTSGSQEQYF. The CDR3 DNA sequence: TGTGCCAGCAGCTTAGGTACTAGCGGGAGTCAGGAGCAGTACTTC.

This clonotype was recorded at least ten times. The chain carries TRBV5-6 and TRBJ2-5; TRBD2 matches at 12 bases. There are 15 residues in the CDR3. With 1 base clipped from V and 3 bases from J, the junction kept 1 base outside the gene matches. The germline V gene encodes CDR1 SGHDT and CDR2 YYEEEE. The CDR3 DNA sequence: TGTGCCAGCAGCTTGACTAGCGGGAGGAAAGAGACCCAGTACTTC. It translates to CASSLTSGRKETQYF.

CDR3 amino acids: CAWSKGTSGPYEQYF. In nucleotides, the CDR3 is TGTGCCTGGAGTAAAGGGACTAGCGGCCCCTACGAGCAGTACTTC. The rearrangement joins TRBV30 to TRBJ2-7, with 11 bases aligning to TRBD2. V shed 2 bases and J 2 bases; nucleotides not matched to a gene: 5. The CDR3 contains 15 residues. Germline assignment: CDR1 GTSNPN and CDR2 SVGIG (reference sequence).

This clonotype was seen many times. The chain recombines TRBV6-1 with TRBJ2-1; 14 nucleotides agree with TRBD2. Trimming took 6 bases from V and 2 from J; bases not matched to a gene: 0. The CDR3 contains 15 residues. The germline gives CDR1 MNHNS, CDR2 SASEGT. The CDR3 here is CASRGLAGAYNEQFF. In DNA form, the CDR3 reads TGTGCCAGCAGGGGACTAGCGGGAGCCTACAATGAGCAGTTCTTC.

This clonotype was counted ten times or more. The genes are TRBV30 and TRBJ1-1; no firm D call. V gave up 0 bases and J gave up 4 bases, with 9 bases separating them. This CDR3 comprises 13 residues. Germline CDR1 and CDR2: GTSNPN and SVGIG (reference sequence). The CDR3 here is CAWSVGRSTEAFF. CDR3 nucleotide sequence: TGTGCCTGGAGTGTCGGTCGGAGCACTGAAGCTTTCTTT.

In this sample, this clonotype turned up many times. The genes are TRBV24-1 and TRBJ2-7; the D is unclear. The V and J ends lost 4 bases and 2 bases respectively, with 17 bases between them. Germline V gene sequence: CDR1 KGHDR, CDR2 SFDVKD. This CDR3 is built from 16 residues. In DNA form, the CDR3 reads TGTGCCACCAGTGAGCTCCGACATCCCCTGGCCTACGAGCAGTACTTC. Its translation: CATSELRHPLAYEQYF.

This clonotype appeared a single time. It differs at one base from a far larger clone, so likely a read error. This sequence joins TRBV20-1 and TRBJ1-1, with D possibly being TRBD1 (5 bases). The better agreement between TRBJ1-6 and the DNA end casts doubt on the J call. The CDR3 covers 15 residues. Germline V gives CDR1 DFQATT, CDR2 SNEGSKA (reference sequence). The CDR3: CSASEGRTVNPPLHF. The CDR3 bases are TGCAGTGCTAGTGAGGGGCGCACCGTAAATCCACCCCTCCACTTT.

This clonotype is termed medium-sized. The rearrangement joins TRBV18 to TRBJ2-1; 11 bases map to TRBD2. This CDR3 has 16 amino acids. With 3 bases clipped from V and 5 bases from J, the junction kept 6 bases outside the gene matches. Germline lookup yields CDR1 KGHSH and CDR2 LQKENI. As DNA, the CDR3 is TGTGCCAGCTCACCCGCTCTAGCGGGAGGCGACAATGAGCAGTTCTTC. Translating it yields CASSPALAGGDNEQFF.

In the case of this clonotype: A read error may be the cause here, since a much bigger clone is one base away. The CDR3 does not end in the conserved phenylalanine or tryptophan, so this is likely a read error. The chain combines TRBV19 with TRBJ2-3; no firm D call. Germline V lookup: CDR1 LNHDA, CDR2 SQIVND (reference sequence). The CDR3 consists of 13 residues. With 5 bases removed from V and 3 bases from J, the gap between germline ends came to 9 bases. CDR3 sequence: CASSQQTTDTQYL. The CDR3 coding sequence is TGTGCCAGTAGTCAGCAGACGACAGATACGCAGTATCTT.

This clonotype has just one count. The junction and the germline gene differ at one end; a read error may be behind it. The chain is built from TRBV2 and TRBJ2-3, with D possibly TRBD1 on 5 matching bases. This CDR3 has 11 amino acids. Germline values: CDR1 SNHLY, CDR2 FYNNEI. The CDR3 coding sequence is TGTGCCGGCAGTACCACAGGTACGCAGTATTTT. Translating it yields CAGSTTGTQYF. Filled out from reference TRBV2 and TRBJ2-3, the complete variable domain reads EPEVTQTPSHQVTQMGQEVILRCVPISNHLYFYWYRQILGQKVEFLVSFYNNEISEKSEIFDDQFSVERPDGSNFTLKIRSTKLEDSAMYFCAGSTTGTQYFGPGTRLTVL.

Ten or more counts support this clonotype. The chain uses TRBV7-9 and TRBJ2-3; D gene ambiguous. The CDR3 extends over 15 amino acids. The germline V gene encodes CDR1 SEHNR and CDR2 FQNEAQ (reference sequence). Trimming took 4 bases from V and 2 from J, leaving 13 bases between them. The CDR3 DNA sequence: TGTGCCAGCAGCTCGCAGGACCTTCACACAGATACGCAGTATTTT. Translated: CASSSQDLHTDTQYF. Combining the CDR3 with reference TRBV7-9 and TRBJ2-3 gives the whole variable domain DTGVSQNPRHKITKRGQNVTFRCDPISEHNRLYWYRQTLGQGPEFLTYFQNEAQLEKSRLLSDRFSAERPKGSFSTLEIQRTEQGDSAMYLCASSSQDLHTDTQYFGPGTRLTVL.

This clonotype was observed a handful of times. An end of the junction differs from the germline gene, which may be a read error. The chain carries TRBV15 and TRBJ2-5; TRBD1 matches 7 bases. This CDR3 spans 13 amino acids. Looked up from germline, CDR1 is LNHNV and CDR2 is YYDKDF (reference sequence). The CDR3 DNA reads as TGTGCCACCAGCGGGGGACAGCAAGAGACCCAGCACTTC. This translates into CATSGGQQETQHF.

This clonotype was seen repeatedly, ten times or more. The V gene is TRBV7-9, the J gene TRBJ1-4, with 8 bases fitting TRBD1. Germline trimming cut 6 bases from V and 4 bases from J; bases unmatched to any gene: 7. Germline loops: CDR1 SEHNR, CDR2 FQNEAQ (reference sequence). CDR3 length equals 15 residues. The CDR3 DNA reads TGTGCCAGCAGGGCCCAGACAGGGGATAATGAAAAACTGTTTTTT. Translation gives CASRAQTGDNEKLFF.

This clonotype is classed as medium-sized. This chain connects TRBV29-1 to TRBJ2-7; D remains ambiguous. Trimming removed 3 bases from V and 2 bases from J, with 8 bases in between. The CDR3 loop spans 12 amino acids. Germline V gene sequence: CDR1 SQVTM, CDR2 ANQGSEA. The CDR3 loop reads CSVEAGAYEQYF. In nucleotides, the CDR3 is TGCAGCGTTGAGGCAGGTGCCTACGAGCAGTACTTC.

This clonotype was seen more than once but under ten times. The chain combines TRBV7-9 with TRBJ2-7, with 7 bases aligning to TRBD1. The CDR3 loop spans 17 amino acids. The germline CDR1 and CDR2 sequences are SEHNR and FQNEAQ (reference sequence). The V and J ends lost 5 bases and 2 bases, in that order; junction bases with no gene match: 15. The CDR3 bases are TGTGCCAGCAGCGCCACAGGGGCCGAGACGTTTACCTACGAGCAGTACTTC. Amino acids: CASSATGAETFTYEQYF. Complete variable domain (other parts from reference TRBV7-9 and TRBJ2-7): DTGVSQNPRHKITKRGQNVTFRCDPISEHNRLYWYRQTLGQGPEFLTYFQNEAQLEKSRLLSDRFSAERPKGSFSTLEIQRTEQGDSAMYLCASSATGAETFTYEQYFGPGTRLTVT.

This clonotype was picked up many times. This chain connects TRBV27 to TRBJ2-7, with TRBD2 matching over 9 bases. The CDR3 has 14 residues. Losses at the gene ends were 9 bases for V and 9 bases for J; bases not matched to a gene: 15. Germline lookup yields CDR1 MNHEY and CDR2 SMNVEV (reference sequence). Here the CDR3 DNA reads TGTGCCAGTGGGCAGGGACTAGCTAACAAGGGGCAGTACTTC. Protein sequence: CASGQGLANKGQYF.

With regard to this clonotype: This may arise from a read error, as a much more abundant clone is one base away. The chain carries TRBV7-2 and TRBJ2-3; D is uncertain. CDR1 and CDR2 (germline): SGHTA, FQGNSA. The CDR3 runs to 12 residues. Trimming removed 3 bases from V and 4 bases from J, with 5 bases in between. The CDR3 sequence is CASSFSADTQYF. Here the CDR3 DNA reads TGTGCCAGCAGCTTCAGCGCAGATACGCAGTATTTT.

This clonotype was detected ten times or more. This chain connects TRBV27 to TRBJ2-7; maybe TRBD1 (8 bases). The V gene lost 5 bases and the J gene lost 4 bases, with 15 bases spanning the gap. CDR3 length: 14 residues. Germline CDR1 is MNHEY and CDR2 is SMNVEV (reference sequence). CDR3 protein: CASSPDRGLYEQYF. The CDR3 nucleotides are TGTGCCAGCAGTCCCGACAGGGGACTATACGAGCAGTACTTC.

Ten or more counts support this clonotype. Here the CDR3 DNA reads TGCAGCGTTGCTTCAGCGGGGACCCGAGGGGATACGCAGTATTTT. Amino acid sequence: CSVASAGTRGDTQYF. This chain joins TRBV29-1 and TRBJ2-3; TRBD2 agrees at 7 bases. With 4 bases clipped from V and 6 bases from J, the junction kept 13 bases outside the gene matches. Germline V lookup: CDR1 SQVTM, CDR2 ANQGSEA. The CDR3 spans 15 residues.

This clonotype was seen just once. A much larger clone is a single base away; this may be a read error. This chain joins TRBV20-1 and TRBJ2-1, with 8 bases fitting TRBD2. This CDR3 is built from 14 residues. CDR1 and CDR2 (germline): DFQATT, SNEGSKA (reference sequence). CDR3 nucleotide sequence: TGCAGTGCCTCCCTAGCGGGTGGGTACAATGAGCAGCTCTTC. This gives the protein CSASLAGGYNEQLF.

This clonotype occurred many times. The chain carries TRBV30 and TRBJ2-1; 13 nucleotides match TRBD2. Losses at the gene ends were 1 base for V and 0 bases for J; bases not matched to a gene: 0. The CDR3 is made up of 16 amino acids. Germline V gene data show CDR1 as GTSNPN and CDR2 as SVGIG (reference sequence). CDR3 sequence: CAWSGTSGSSYNEQFF. In DNA, the CDR3 is TGTGCCTGGAGTGGGACTAGCGGGAGCTCCTACAATGAGCAGTTCTTC.

This clonotype was detected many times. The V gene is TRBV5-1, the J gene TRBJ1-1; the D is unclear. This CDR3 spans 13 amino acids. Trimming took off 4 bases at V and 3 bases at J, with 10 bases between the two ends. CDR1 is SGHRS, CDR2 YFSETQ, per germline. This CDR3 is CASSPSSDTEAFF. CDR3 DNA sequence: TGCGCCAGCAGCCCCTCCAGCGACACTGAAGCTTTCTTT. The full variable domain, rest sourced from reference TRBV5-1 and TRBJ1-1, is KAGVTQTPRYLIKTRGQQVTLSCSPISGHRSVSWYQQTPGQGLQFLFEYFSETQRNKGNFPGRFSGRQFSNSRSEMNVSTLELGDSALYLCASSPSSDTEAFFGQGTRLTVV.

This clonotype has at least ten counts. The chain recombines TRBV28 with TRBJ2-1; D unclear. The V end lost 3 bases, the J end lost 8 bases, and 20 bases lay between the germline ends. The CDR3 length is 16 residues. The germline V gene encodes CDR1 MDHEN and CDR2 SYDVKM. As DNA, the CDR3 is TGTGCCAGCAGTTTCGGTCCGCTGAGAAGGCGCCATGAGCAGTTCTTC. Protein sequence: CASSFGPLRRRHEQFF.

The gene calls are TRBV9 and TRBJ1-4; 7 nucleotides match TRBD1. The CDR3 spans 15 residues. Per germline, CDR1 SGDLS and CDR2 YYNGEE. The junction had 5 bases not matched to a gene; V was cut back by 0 bases and J by 6 bases. Here the CDR3 reads CASSVAGTDYEKLFF. The CDR3 nucleotides are TGTGCCAGCAGCGTAGCTGGGACAGACTATGAAAAACTGTTTTTT.

This clonotype was found many times. The CDR3 here is CASRPETHEQYF. Written as DNA, the CDR3 is TGTGCCAGCAGACCCGAAACCCACGAGCAGTACTTC. The chain has TRBV2 and TRBJ2-7; unclear D gene. CDR3 length: 12 amino acids. In germline, CDR1 is SNHLY, CDR2 FYNNEI. V was pared by 6 bases and J by 5 bases, with 11 bases between. Complete variable domain (other parts from reference TRBV2 and TRBJ2-7): EPEVTQTPSHQVTQMGQEVILRCVPISNHLYFYWYRQILGQKVEFLVSFYNNEISEKSEIFDDQFSVERPDGSNFTLKIRSTKLEDSAMYFCASRPETHEQYFGPGTRLTVT.

There are many counts of this clonotype. V gene TRBV6-5 combines with J gene TRBJ2-3; no clear D. Germline assignment: CDR1 MNHEY and CDR2 SVGAGI. V was pared by 0 bases and J by 6 bases, with 10 bases between. There are 14 residues in the CDR3. CDR3 region: CASSYSRRGDTQYF. For the CDR3, the DNA is TGTGCCAGCAGTTACTCGAGGAGAGGCGATACGCAGTATTTT.

This clonotype was seen repeatedly, ten times or more. The rearrangement joins TRBV3-1 to TRBJ2-7; the match to TRBD2 covers 9 bases. Germline trimming cut 1 base from V and 3 bases from J; bases unmatched to any gene: 13. This CDR3 region has 18 residues. Germline V gives CDR1 LGHDT, CDR2 YNNKEL (reference sequence). The CDR3 DNA reads as TGTGCCAGCAGCCAAGGGGATAGCGGGGGCCCCTGGGGCTACGAGCAGTACTTC. This encodes CASSQGDSGGPWGYEQYF.